Given below is one T cell receptor (beta chain) in context. The table came from immunoSEQ multiplex PCR; TCRdb's copy has only in-frame clones and leaves some out. The sample lists 300,000 to 500,000 clones; approximately 91% were seen once. The data derive from a study of Ad26.COV2.S vaccination and SARS-CoV-2 variants. This CDR3 has 13 amino acids. Germline assignment: CDR1 LGHNT and CDR2 FRNRAP. Between the trimmed V and J ends, which lost 6 bases and 12 bases, there was a span of 18 bases. Treatment in this sample: 19 received Ad26.COV2.S at low or high dose, single or two shots; 5 received placebo; per-sample allocation not given. Following the first vaccine or placebo injection, samples were taken on day 63.

This sequence originates from a person between 18 and 60 years old who received the Ad26.COV2.S COVID-19 vaccine or a placebo. Sample: peripheral blood, taken in a trial of Ad26.COV2.S vaccine versus placebo. The V call is TRBV12-5, the J call TRBJ2-1, with unresolved D. Written as DNA, the CDR3 is TGTGCTAGTGGCCACGACGGCCCCGGCCGGCAGTTCTTC. Translating gives CASGHDGPGRQFF. Full variable domain (rest looked up from reference TRBV12-5 and TRBJ2-1): DARVTQTPRHKVTEMGQEVTMRCQPILGHNTVFWYRQTMMQGLELLAYFRNRAPLDDSGMPKDRFSAEMPDATLATLKIQPSEPRDSAVYFCASGHDGPGRQFFGPGTRLTVL.